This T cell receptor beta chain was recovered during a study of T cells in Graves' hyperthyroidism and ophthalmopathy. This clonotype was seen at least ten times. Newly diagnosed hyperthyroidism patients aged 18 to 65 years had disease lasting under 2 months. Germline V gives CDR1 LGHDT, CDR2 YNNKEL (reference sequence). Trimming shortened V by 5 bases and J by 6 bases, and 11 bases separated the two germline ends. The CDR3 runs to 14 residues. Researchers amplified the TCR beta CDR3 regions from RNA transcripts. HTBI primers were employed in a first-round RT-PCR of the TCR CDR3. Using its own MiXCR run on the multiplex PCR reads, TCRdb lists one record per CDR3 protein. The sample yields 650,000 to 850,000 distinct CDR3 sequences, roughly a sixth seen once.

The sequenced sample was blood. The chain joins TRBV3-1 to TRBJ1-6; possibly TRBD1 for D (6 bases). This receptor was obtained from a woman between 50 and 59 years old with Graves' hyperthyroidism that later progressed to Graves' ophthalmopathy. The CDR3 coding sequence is TGTGCCAGCAGCTTCGGACAGCCTAATTCACCCCTCCACTTT. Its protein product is CASSFGQPNSPLHF.